This TCR beta chain was obtained from a study of T cell repertoires in cytomegalovirus infection. MiXCR, applied by TCRdb to the reads, yields one record per CDR3 protein. The repertoire holds fewer than 1,000,000 distinct CDR3 sequences, with around 29% as singletons. With regard to this clonotype: Its antigen is not known.

The clonotype comes from a human donor in good health (CMV status not recorded). Some clones in this sample may be carry-over from other donors' samples. Source: cultured CD8+ T cells from PBMCs, taken from culture after CMV antigen stimulation.

In nucleotides, the CDR3 is TGCAGTGCTAGAGAAGCCTTAAACACCGGGGAGCTGTTTTTT. As protein: CSAREALNTGELFF. The chain links TRBV20-1 to TRBJ2-2; D not resolved. The CDR3 loop spans 14 amino acids. The germline V and J ends were trimmed by 0 bases and 2 bases, with 7 bases remaining between them. Germline loops: CDR1 DFQATT, CDR2 SNEGSKA (reference sequence).